This TCR beta chain was recovered during a study of T cells in Graves' hyperthyroidism and ophthalmopathy. The CDR3 has 14 residues. Trimming shortened V by 8 bases and J by 0 bases, and 11 bases separated the two germline ends. CDR1 SEHNR and CDR2 FQNEAQ come from the germline V gene (reference sequence). It was considered stable Graves' hyperthyroidism when ophthalmopathy did not progress within 18 months. This clonotype has more than one count but fewer than ten. Antigen unknown. TCR beta CDR3 regions were amplified from RNA transcripts. The TCR CDR3 was amplified in a first-round RT-PCR using the HTBI primer set. TCRdb re-analysed the multiplex PCR reads in MiXCR, keeping a single row per CDR3 protein. This table holds 400,000 to 500,000 distinct CDR3 sequences, roughly 14% found once. General study points: Peripheral blood also featured most of the thyroid clonotypes expanded above 0.001.

Sequencing input: blood. The chain links TRBV7-9 to TRBJ1-3, with D unresolved. This sequence was found in a woman aged 18-29 years with Graves' hyperthyroidism. CDR3 sequence: CASHVALSGNTIYF. The CDR3 nucleotides are TGTGCCAGCCATGTAGCCCTCTCTGGAAACACCATATATTTT.